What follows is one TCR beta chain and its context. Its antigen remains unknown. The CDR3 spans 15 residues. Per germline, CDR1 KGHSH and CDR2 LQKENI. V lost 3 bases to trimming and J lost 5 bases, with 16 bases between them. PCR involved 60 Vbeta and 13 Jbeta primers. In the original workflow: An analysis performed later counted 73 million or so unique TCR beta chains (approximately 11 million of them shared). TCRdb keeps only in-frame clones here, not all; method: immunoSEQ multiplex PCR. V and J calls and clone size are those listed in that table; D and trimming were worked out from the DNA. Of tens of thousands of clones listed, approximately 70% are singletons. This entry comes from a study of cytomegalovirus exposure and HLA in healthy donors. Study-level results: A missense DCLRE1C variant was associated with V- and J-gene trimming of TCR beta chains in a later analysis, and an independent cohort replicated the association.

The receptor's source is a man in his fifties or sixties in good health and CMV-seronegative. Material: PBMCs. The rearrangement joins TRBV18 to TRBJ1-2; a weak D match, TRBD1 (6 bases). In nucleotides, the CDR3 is TGTGCCAGCTCACCCACCAAGGAGGGGGGGTATGGCTACACCTTC. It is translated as CASSPTKEGGYGYTF.